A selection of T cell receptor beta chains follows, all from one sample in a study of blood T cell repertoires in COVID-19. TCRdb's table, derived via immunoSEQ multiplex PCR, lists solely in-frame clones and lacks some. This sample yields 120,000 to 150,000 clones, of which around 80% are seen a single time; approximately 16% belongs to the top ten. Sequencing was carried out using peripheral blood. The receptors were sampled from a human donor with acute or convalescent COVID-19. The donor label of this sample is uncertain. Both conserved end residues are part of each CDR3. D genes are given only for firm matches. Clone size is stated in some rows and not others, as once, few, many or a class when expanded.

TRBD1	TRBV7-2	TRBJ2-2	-	CASSSWDRGGGELFF	TGTGCCAGCAGCTCTTGGGACAGGGGAGGCGGGGAGCTGTTTTTT
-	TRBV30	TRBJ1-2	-	CAWSVARDGYTF	TGTGCCTGGAGTGTAGCTCGGGATGGCTACACCTTC
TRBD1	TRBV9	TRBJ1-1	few	CASSDGTGGGTEAFF	TGTGCCAGCAGCGACGGGACAGGGGGAGGTACTGAAGCTTTCTTT
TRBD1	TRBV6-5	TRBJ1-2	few	CASRPTDRGYGYTF	TGTGCCAGCAGACCCACCGACAGGGGGTATGGCTACACCTTC
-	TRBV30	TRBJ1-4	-	CAWSVRYNEKLFF	TGTGCCTGGAGTGTACGCTATAATGAAAAACTGTTTTTT
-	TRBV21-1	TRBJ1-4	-	CASRTRRWPNEKLFF	TGTGCCAGCAGGACTAGACGGTGGCCTAATGAAAAACTGTTTTTT
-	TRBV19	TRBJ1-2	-	CASSFRVVNYGYTF	TGTGCCAGTAGTTTCAGGGTTGTCAACTATGGCTACACCTTC
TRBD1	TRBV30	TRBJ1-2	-	CAILPGQPNYGYTF	TGTGCCATTCTTCCGGGACAGCCGAACTATGGCTACACCTTC
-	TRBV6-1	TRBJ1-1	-	CASSEYPYTEAFF	TGTGCCAGCAGTGAATATCCCTACACTGAAGCTTTCTTT
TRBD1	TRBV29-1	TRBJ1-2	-	CSVEKGQGYGYTF	TGCAGCGTTGAAAAGGGACAGGGTTATGGCTACACCTTC
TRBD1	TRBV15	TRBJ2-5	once	CATSRTGTGYQETQYF	TGTGCCACCAGCAGAACCGGGACAGGGTACCAAGAGACCCAGTACTTC
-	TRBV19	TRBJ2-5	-	CASSQEGRETQYF	TGTGCCAGTAGTCAGGAGGGAAGGGAGACCCAGTACTTC
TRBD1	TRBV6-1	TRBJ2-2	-	CASSERQGARPHTGELFF	TGTGCCAGCAGTGAAAGACAGGGGGCTCGGCCGCACACCGGGGAGCTGTTTTTT
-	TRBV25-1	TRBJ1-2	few	CASSPTGYGYTF	TGTGCCAGCAGTCCAACGGGTTATGGCTACACCTTC
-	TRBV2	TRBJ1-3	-	CASHTGYSGNTIYF	TGTGCCAGCCATACGGGGTACTCTGGAAACACCATATATTTT
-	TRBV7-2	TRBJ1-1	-	CASSLARENTEAFF	TGTGCCAGCAGCTTAGCTCGGGAAAACACTGAAGCTTTCTTT
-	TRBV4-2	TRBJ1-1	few	CASSQGGRGNTEAFF	TGTGCCAGCAGCCAAGGGGGCAGGGGGAACACTGAAGCTTTCTTT
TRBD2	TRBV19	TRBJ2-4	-	CASRPGASGGAKNIQYF	TGTGCCAGTAGGCCCGGCGCTAGCGGGGGGGCCAAAAACATTCAGTACTTC
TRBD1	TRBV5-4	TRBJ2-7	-	CASSLGGGQGTVEQYF	TGTGCCAGCAGCTTGGGGGGGGGACAGGGGACGGTCGAGCAGTACTTC
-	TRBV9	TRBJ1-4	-	CASSETGVATNEKLFF	TGTGCCAGCAGCGAAACAGGAGTTGCAACTAATGAAAAACTGTTTTTT
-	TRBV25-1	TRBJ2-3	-	CASSEAGLGDTQYF	TGTGCCAGCAGTGAGGCGGGCCTAGGAGATACGCAGTATTTT
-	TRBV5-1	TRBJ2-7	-	CASSLNSYDYEQYF	TGCGCCAGCAGCTTGAACAGTTATGACTACGAGCAGTACTTC
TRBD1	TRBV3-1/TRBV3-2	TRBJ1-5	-	CASSQGVLRGRKPQHF	TGTGCCAGCAGCCAAGGAGTTCTCAGGGGGCGGAAGCCCCAGCATTTT
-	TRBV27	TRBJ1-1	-	CASSSGRTEAFF	TGTGCCAGCAGTTCTGGCCGCACTGAAGCTTTCTTT
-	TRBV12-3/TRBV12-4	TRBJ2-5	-	CASTISSGWTQYF	TGTGCCAGCACCATAAGCTCGGGGTGGACCCAGTACTTC
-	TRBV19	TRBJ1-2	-	CASSSRDRLYGYTF	TGTGCCAGTAGTTCCAGGGATCGACTCTATGGCTACACCTTC
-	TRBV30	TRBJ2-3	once	CAWTGSRRLPPDTQYF	TGTGCCTGGACCGGTAGTCGGAGACTACCGCCAGATACGCAGTATTTT
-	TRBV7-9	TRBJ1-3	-	CASSSGGRQVASGNTIYF	TGTGCCAGCAGCTCGGGGGGCCGACAGGTCGCCTCTGGAAACACCATATATTTT
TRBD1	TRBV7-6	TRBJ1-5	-	CASSRGQGETQPQHF	TGTGCCAGCAGCCGTGGACAGGGGGAAACTCAGCCCCAGCATTTT
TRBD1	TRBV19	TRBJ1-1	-	CASRAQGTNTEAFF	TGTGCCAGTAGGGCACAGGGGACGAACACTGAAGCTTTCTTT
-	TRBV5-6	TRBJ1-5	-	CASSSQRGRSNQPQHF	TGTGCCAGCAGCTCCCAGCGGGGACGGAGCAATCAGCCCCAGCATTTT
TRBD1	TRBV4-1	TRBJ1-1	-	CASSHGQGAGNTEAFF	TGCGCCAGCAGCCACGGACAGGGGGCGGGAAACACTGAAGCTTTCTTT
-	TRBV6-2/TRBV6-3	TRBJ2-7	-	CASSYSPGDLYEQYF	TGTGCCAGCAGTTACTCGCCGGGGGACCTCTACGAGCAGTACTTC
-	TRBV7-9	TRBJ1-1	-	CASSLTGGQEAFF	TGTGCCAGCAGCTTAACCGGGGGGCAGGAAGCTTTCTTT
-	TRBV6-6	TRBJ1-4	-	CASSFGRTNEKLFF	TGTGCCAGCAGTTTCGGGAGAACTAATGAAAAACTGTTTTTT
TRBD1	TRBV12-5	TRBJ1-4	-	CASGLVLQGAGEKLFF	TGTGCTAGTGGTTTGGTACTCCAGGGGGCGGGAGAAAAACTGTTTTTT
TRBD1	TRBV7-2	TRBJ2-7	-	CASSRLSGTGPKVF	TGTGCCAGCAGCCGCCTAAGTGGGACAGGCCCCAAGGTTTTT
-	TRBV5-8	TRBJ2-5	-	CASSLGGLETQYF	TGTGCCAGCAGCTTGGGAGGATTAGAGACCCAGTACTTC
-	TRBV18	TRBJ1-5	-	CASSPLPTGSNQPQHF	TGTGCCAGCTCACCACTCCCGACAGGTTCTAATCAGCCCCAGCATTTT
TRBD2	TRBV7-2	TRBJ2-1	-	CASSAGGHAEQFF	TGTGCCAGCAGTGCGGGGGGGCATGCTGAGCAGTTCTTC
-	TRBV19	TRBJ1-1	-	CASSIGGSGMNTEAFF	TGTGCCAGTAGTATTGGAGGCTCGGGGATGAACACTGAAGCTTTCTTT
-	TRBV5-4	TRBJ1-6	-	CASSLSGAYSPLHF	TGTGCCAGCAGCTTAAGTGGAGCCTATTCACCCCTCCACTTT
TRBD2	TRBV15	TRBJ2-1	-	CATSRGAGGSREQFF	TGTGCCACCAGCAGAGGGGCGGGGGGGTCCCGTGAGCAGTTCTTC
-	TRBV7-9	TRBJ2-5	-	CASSLRLMETQYF	TGTGCCAGCAGCCTCCGACTCATGGAGACCCAGTACTTC
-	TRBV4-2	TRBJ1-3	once	CASSKNSAGARGNTIYF	TGTGCCAGCAGTAAAAACTCGGCAGGGGCGAGAGGAAACACCATATATTTT
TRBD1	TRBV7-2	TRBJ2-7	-	CASSPGTGGLEQYF	TGTGCCAGCAGCCCCGGGACAGGGGGGCTCGAGCAGTACTTC
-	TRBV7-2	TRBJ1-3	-	CASSLGSLNTIYF	TGTGCCAGTAGCTTAGGAAGCCTAAACACCATATATTTT
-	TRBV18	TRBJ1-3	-	CASSPGGESYGNTIYF	TGTGCCAGCTCACCAGGAGGGGAGAGTTATGGAAACACCATATATTTT
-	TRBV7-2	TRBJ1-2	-	CASTPGQYDYGYTF	TGTGCCAGCACCCCTGGACAGTACGACTATGGCTACACCTTC
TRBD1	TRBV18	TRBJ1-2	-	CASSPPRDRGNYGYTF	TGTGCCAGCTCACCACCGAGGGACAGGGGAAACTATGGCTACACCTTC
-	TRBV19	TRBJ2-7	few	CASSIGPGPSYEQYF	TGTGCCAGTAGTATTGGCCCAGGGCCCTCCTACGAGCAGTACTTC
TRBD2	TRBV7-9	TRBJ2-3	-	CASSLAMGLAGGTDTQYF	TGTGCCAGCAGCTTAGCGATGGGACTAGCGGGGGGTACGGATACGCAGTATTTT
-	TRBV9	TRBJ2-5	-	CASSVVSSETQYF	TGTGCCAGCAGCGTAGTATCCTCCGAGACCCAGTACTTC
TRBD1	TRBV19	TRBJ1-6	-	CASSVGQGVSPLHF	TGTGCCAGTAGTGTTGGTCAGGGGGTTTCACCCCTCCACTTT
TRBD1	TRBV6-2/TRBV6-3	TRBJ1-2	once	CASSSYTLMRGRNYGYTF	TGTGCCAGCAGTTCTTATACGTTGATGAGGGGGCGCAACTATGGCTACACCTTC
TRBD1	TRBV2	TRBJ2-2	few	CASSQDRGRGGELFF	TGTGCCAGCAGCCAGGACAGGGGGCGCGGCGGGGAGCTGTTTTTT
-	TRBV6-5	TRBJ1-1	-	CASTPPGQMNTEAFF	TGTGCCAGCACCCCCCCGGGACAAATGAACACTGAAGCTTTCTTT